Listed below are T cell receptor beta chains from one sample, sequenced in a study of blood T cell repertoires in COVID-19. Libraries were prepared by immunoSEQ multiplex PCR; TCRdb keeps only in-frame clonotypes and omits some of them. The repertoire has roughly 81,000 clones, roughly 84% of them found once; the top ten carry roughly 3%. The sequenced material came from peripheral blood. These receptors were collected from an elderly woman with COVID-19, enrolled during active disease. Both conserved end residues are part of each CDR3. A D gene is named only where the DNA matches it firmly. Rows give clone size only sometimes, using once, few, many, or a class for an expanded clone.

J | size | V | D | DNA | CDR3
TRBJ1-2 | once | TRBV7-2 | NA | TGTGCCAGCAGCTTAGTGGCCATTGGCTACACCTTC | CASSLVAIGYTF
TRBJ2-6 | NA | TRBV6-6 | NA | TGTGCCAGCAGTCGAAGGGGGGGAGCGGGTGGGGCCAACGTCCTGACTTTC | CASSRRGGAGGANVLTF
TRBJ1-6 | once | TRBV27 | NA | TGTGCCAGCAGTCCATATAATTCACCCCTCCACTTT | CASSPYNSPLHF
TRBJ2-2 | NA | TRBV19 | NA | TGTGCCAGTAGTATGGTGACTTCCTTGGGGGCGTTTTTT | CASSMVTSLGAFF
TRBJ1-1 | NA | TRBV19 | NA | TGTGCCAGTAGTAGAACGGAGGGGAGGGCTGAAGCTTTCTTT | CASSRTEGRAEAFF
TRBJ2-3 | NA | TRBV28 | NA | TGTGCCAGCAGTTCCCAGGGGCGCACCAGCACAGATACGCAGTATTTT | CASSSQGRTSTDTQYF
TRBJ2-1 | NA | TRBV6-2/TRBV6-3 | TRBD2 | TGTGCCAGCAGTCCCCGGGAGGGCGGGGAGCAGTTCTTC | CASSPREGGEQFF
TRBJ2-1 | NA | TRBV7-3 | NA | TGTGCCAGCAGCCCCATTCCTCGGGGTGAGCAGTTCTTC | CASSPIPRGEQFF
TRBJ2-7 | NA | TRBV27 | TRBD2 | TGTGCCGGGGAGGGGATGCGATACGAGCAGTACTTC | CAGEGMRYEQYF
TRBJ2-5 | few | TRBV9 | TRBD2 | TGTGCCAGCAGCGTGTCTAGCGGGGGGTACGGGGAGACCCAGTACTTC | CASSVSSGGYGETQYF
TRBJ2-7 | once | TRBV6-6 | TRBD1 | TGTGCCAGCAGCCGCCCCGGGACAGGAGTCTACGAGCAGTACTTC | CASSRPGTGVYEQYF
TRBJ2-5 | NA | TRBV18 | NA | TGTGCCAGCTCAAGAGGGCAACTCGAGACCCAGTACTTC | CASSRGQLETQYF
TRBJ1-2 | once | TRBV28 | NA | TGTGCCACCCCCGCTAACTATGGCTACACCTTC | CATPANYGYTF
TRBJ2-5 | NA | TRBV7-2 | TRBD1 | TGTGCCAGCAGATCCGGGACAGGGGGTGCATGGGAGACCCAGTACTTC | CASRSGTGGAWETQYF
TRBJ2-7 | NA | TRBV7-6 | TRBD1 | TGTGCCAGCAGCTTTTCTGGGACAGGGGGTGACGAGCAGTACTTC | CASSFSGTGGDEQYF
TRBJ1-1 | NA | TRBV7-3 | TRBD1 | TGTGCCAGCAGAGCAGGGGGTTTCACTGAAGCTTTCTTT | CASRAGGFTEAFF
TRBJ2-4 | NA | TRBV10-2 | NA | TGCGCCAGCAGTGATGATAGGGGCGCGTCGTACTTC | CASSDDRGASYF
TRBJ1-1 | few | TRBV1 | NA | TGCACCAGCAGTCTTGAATGGTCTACTACCGAAGCTTTCTTT | CTSSLEWSTTEAFF
TRBJ2-3 | NA | TRBV18 | NA | TGTGCCAGCTCACCACTCAGGGACACAGATACGCAGTATTTT | CASSPLRDTDTQYF
TRBJ2-7 | NA | TRBV7-9 | NA | TGTGCCAGCAGCCCGTACGGGGTCGAGCAGTACTTC | CASSPYGVEQYF
TRBJ2-7 | NA | TRBV27 | TRBD1 | TGTGCCAGCACTCCGGACAGGGCGCGGTACGAGCAGTACTTC | CASTPDRARYEQYF
TRBJ1-3 | NA | TRBV9 | TRBD1 | TGTGCCAGCAGCGCGACAGGGGCGGACTCTGGAAACACCATATATTTT | CASSATGADSGNTIYF
TRBJ2-1 | once | TRBV6-4 | TRBD2 | TGTGCCAGCAGTGACAGAGGGAGGGGCAATACCGACAATGAGCAGTTCTTC | CASSDRGRGNTDNEQFF
TRBJ2-5 | once | TRBV7-8 | NA | TGTGCCAGCAGCTTAAGGAGGGGACAAGAGACCCAGTACTTC | CASSLRRGQETQYF
TRBJ1-1 | NA | TRBV2 | TRBD1 | TGTGCCGACCGACAGGGGTCGGGCACTGAAGCTTTCTTT | CADRQGSGTEAFF
TRBJ2-3 | NA | TRBV11-3 | TRBD2 | TGTGCCAGCAGCTTCCAAGCGGGATTAGATACGCAGTATTTT | CASSFQAGLDTQYF
TRBJ1-2 | NA | TRBV2 | NA | TGTGCCAGCAGAGTTGACAGCTATGGCTACACCTTC | CASRVDSYGYTF
TRBJ1-1 | NA | TRBV5-6 | NA | TGTGCCAGCGAAGCTTTAGGCGGGGGAGAAACTGAAGCTTTCTTT | CASEALGGGETEAFF
TRBJ1-5 | NA | TRBV6-2/TRBV6-3 | NA | TGTGCCAGCAGTTCTCAGGTGGGCCGGCTTGGACAGCCCCAGCATTTT | CASSSQVGRLGQPQHF
TRBJ2-5 | NA | TRBV3-1/TRBV3-2 | TRBD2 | TGTGCCAGCAGCCAGAGGTCTAGCGGGGAAGAGACCCAGTACTTC | CASSQRSSGEETQYF
TRBJ1-3 | NA | TRBV12-5 | NA | TGTGCTAGCCGGGTAACGGGGTTTGGAAACACCATATATTTT | CASRVTGFGNTIYF
TRBJ1-2 | NA | TRBV2 | NA | TGTGCCAGCAGTGAGGTGCGGGGTTTAAACTATGGCTACACCTTC | CASSEVRGLNYGYTF
TRBJ1-1 | NA | TRBV18 | NA | TGTGCCAGCTCACCCGGGGGGCTGCACACTGAAGCTTTCTTT | CASSPGGLHTEAFF
TRBJ2-1 | NA | TRBV5-1 | TRBD2 | TGCGCCAGCAGCTTGGTTTCTAGCGGGCGGTTCCATGAGCAGTTCTTC | CASSLVSSGRFHEQFF